This TCR beta chain was observed in a study of response to subunit inactivated influenza vaccine. The V end lost 4 bases, the J end lost 8 bases, and 7 bases lay between the germline ends. Germline V lookup: CDR1 MGHDK, CDR2 SYGVNS. The CDR3 has 11 residues. Study-level results: Each seasonal influenza vaccination, the authors suggested, recruits few new T cells.

This clonotype was recorded at least ten times. Its specificity is unknown. One entry per CDR3 protein, called by TCRdb with MiXCR from the RT-PCR reads. This repertoire shows about 530,000 distinct CDR3 sequences, over 10% found once; its top ten account for around 13%. The source of this sequence is a man aged 50-59 years who received an inactivated influenza vaccine. Here the sequenced sample was PBMCs from blood, taken 45 days after vaccination. The V and J genes are TRBV25-1 and TRBJ2-3; D remains unclear. The CDR3, as DNA: TGTGCCAGCAGTGGAATTTTTACGCAGTATTTT. Translated: CASSGIFTQYF. Full variable domain (rest looked up from reference TRBV25-1 and TRBJ2-3): EADIYQTPRYLVIGTGKKITLECSQTMGHDKMYWYQQDPGMELHLIHYSYGVNSTEKGDLSSESTVSRIRTEHFPLTLESARPSHTSQYLCASSGIFTQYFGPGTRLTVL.